This T cell receptor beta chain was observed in a study of shared clonotypes between healthy human individuals. The study enrolled healthy HIV-negative adults without recent acute infections or vaccinations as donors. Each unsorted sample relied on 100 million or so PBMCs as its source of genomic DNA. PCR replicates performed on unsorted PBMC used roughly 300 ng DNA, approximately 30,000 T cell genomes. Sequenced by immunoSEQ multiplex PCR; TCRdb stores in-frame clones only, minus some. The sample records about 100,000 clones, around half being singletons. Regarding the study as a whole: Few donors limited the genetic and exposure-history diversity represented.

A word on this clone: The target antigen is unknown.

V dropped 2 bases and J dropped 3 bases, with 8 bases sitting between them. The CDR3 spans 14 residues. Germline assignment: CDR1 SGHTA and CDR2 FQGNSA. The chain combines TRBV7-2 with TRBJ2-1, with D perhaps matching TRBD2 (6 bases). The receptor was isolated from a woman aged 40 to 50 in good health. Some clones in this sample may be carry-over from other donors' samples. Sequencing was performed on PBMCs. The CDR3 here is CASSLTGGYNEQFF. For the CDR3, the DNA is TGTGCCAGCAGCTTAACCGGGGGCTACAATGAGCAGTTCTTC. The full variable domain, rest sourced from reference TRBV7-2 and TRBJ2-1, is GAGVSQSPSNKVTEKGKDVELRCDPISGHTALYWYRQSLGQGLEFLIYFQGNSAPDKSGLPSDRFSAERTGGSVSTLTIQRTQQEDSAVYLCASSLTGGYNEQFFGPGTRLTVL.